These 28 T cell receptor beta chains were sequenced from one sample in a study of beta chain features in type 1 diabetes. Study outcomes and limitations: Shorter TCRB CDR3s, moderately but significantly so, were found in Type 1 diabetes patients in all four CD4+ subsets.

Their specific antigens are unknown. Expressed TCRB transcripts were sequenced because the entire RNA isolate underwent reverse transcription. Assay used: immunoSEQ multiplex PCR; TCRdb lists only in-frame clones, some missing. The sample records fewer than 110,000 clones, 28% being singletons. What was sequenced was central memory CD4+ T cells from blood. These receptors originate from a woman aged 18-29 years with type 1 diabetes.

This clone was seen only once. The CDR3 sequence is CASSFSGTSEEGTQYF. The CDR3 DNA reads TGTGCCAGCAGCTTTTCCGGGACTAGCGAGGAGGGGACCCAGTACTTC. V gene TRBV11-1 combines with J gene TRBJ2-5; 10 bases line up with TRBD2. After removal of 3 bases from V and 7 bases from J, the junction contained 11 bases not matched to a gene. Germline V gene sequence: CDR1 SGHAT, CDR2 FQDESV (reference sequence). The CDR3 has 16 amino acids.

The CDR3: CAWRPWGTNEKLFF. The CDR3 region has the DNA TGTGCCTGGAGGCCTTGGGGCACTAATGAAAAACTGTTTTTT. The chain employs TRBV30 and TRBJ1-4, with D possibly matching TRBD1 (5 bases). Trimming pared 3 bases from V and 2 bases from J, leaving 10 bases between. Germline loops: CDR1 GTSNPN, CDR2 SVGIG (reference sequence). This CDR3 has 14 residues.

Comments on this clone: An end of the junction differs from the germline gene, which may be a read error. The same CDR3 is also encoded by other DNA sequences in this sample. This chain joins TRBV6-6 and TRBJ1-1; TRBD1 is a possible D gene (6 bases). The CDR3 has 13 residues. Germline V gene data show CDR1 as MNHNY and CDR2 as SVGAGI (reference sequence). The CDR3 loop reads CASSQQGVAEAFF. CDR3 sequence (DNA): TGCGCCAGCAGTCAACAGGGAGTCGCTGAAGCTTTCTTT.

This clone turned up a few times. This chain links TRBV30 with TRBJ1-1; no definite D call. V was cut by 3 bases and J by 3 bases, with 11 bases left in between. CDR1 is GTSNPN, CDR2 SVGIG, per germline (reference sequence). This CDR3 region has 13 residues. CDR3: CAWSDFTDTEAFF. As DNA, the CDR3 is TGTGCCTGGAGCGACTTCACTGACACTGAAGCTTTCTTT. Full variable domain (outside the CDR3, taken from reference TRBV30 and TRBJ1-1): SQTIHQWPATLVQPVGSPLSLECTVEGTSNPNLYWYRQAAGRGLQLLFYSVGIGQISSEVPQNLSASRPQDRQFILSSKKLLLSDSGFYLCAWSDFTDTEAFFGQGTRLTVV.

With regard to this clone: The CDR3 does not end in the conserved phenylalanine or tryptophan, so this is likely a read error. Because the CDR3's place on the DNA is in doubt, the DNA is left out and the CDR3 is given as listed by TCRdb. The chain uses TRBV5-6 and TRBJ2-7; TRBD1 reflects the table's D call only, with no check against the DNA. Germline V CDR1 and CDR2: SGHDT, YYEEEE. The CDR3 extends over 13 residues, inclusive of both ends. CDR3 in amino acids: CASSLTAGGTVRI.

This clone was seen a handful of times. The V gene is TRBV5-1, the J gene TRBJ2-1; 9 positions agree with TRBD2. CDR1 and CDR2 from the germline V gene are SGHRS and YFSETQ. Trimming at V came to 4 bases and at J to 1 base, leaving 3 bases not matched to a gene. There are 15 residues in the CDR3. The CDR3 DNA reads TGCGCCAGCAGCATTAGCGGGAGTTCCTACAATGAGCAGTTCTTC. Encoded protein: CASSISGSSYNEQFF.

The chain has TRBV29-1 and TRBJ2-7; the match to TRBD2 covers 12 bases. Losses at the gene ends were 4 bases for V and 4 bases for J; bases not matched to a gene: 8. This CDR3 has 15 residues. The germline gives CDR1 SQVTM, CDR2 ANQGSEA. CDR3 coding DNA: TGCAGCGTTGTCAGGCTAGCGGGAGGGGGGTACGAGCAGTACTTC. Protein sequence: CSVVRLAGGGYEQYF.

The chain recombines TRBV2 with TRBJ1-5; the D gene is possibly TRBD1 (5 bases). The ends were cut back, 2 bases at V and 4 bases at J, with 9 bases in the middle. This CDR3 region has 14 residues. Germline CDR1 SNHLY, CDR2 FYNNEI. The CDR3 here is CASSEWGENQPQHF. The CDR3 DNA reads as TGTGCCAGCAGTGAATGGGGCGAGAATCAGCCCCAGCATTTT.

This clone was recorded once. V and J are TRBV11-3 and TRBJ2-1, with D possibly being TRBD2 (6 bases). This CDR3 is built from 17 residues. Trimming removed 5 bases at V and 0 bases at J, with 17 bases between. Germline V gene sequence: CDR1 SGHNT, CDR2 YENEEA. CDR3 in amino acids: CASSLGTGTHSYNEQFF. The CDR3 DNA is TGTGCCAGCAGCCTCGGGACTGGTACCCACTCCTACAATGAGCAGTTCTTC. The full variable domain, in which reference TRBV11-3 and TRBJ2-1 provide the parts outside the CDR3, is EAGVVQSPRYKIIEKKQPVAFWCNPISGHNTLYWYLQNLGQGPELLIRYENEEAVDDSQLPKDRFSAERLKGVDSTLKIQPAELGDSAVYLCASSLGTGTHSYNEQFFGPGTRLTVL.

This clone has just a few counts. CDR3 in DNA: TGCGCCAGCAGCCAAGGTCCTAGCGGCCGCACAGATACGCAGTATTTT. It encodes CASSQGPSGRTDTQYF. The genes are TRBV4-3 and TRBJ2-3, with 7 bases lining up with TRBD2. Germline lookup yields CDR1 LGHNA and CDR2 YSLEER. The CDR3 loop spans 16 amino acids. J was trimmed by 1 base and V by 1 base; bases with no gene match: 5.

The chain links TRBV28 to TRBJ1-5; D is perhaps TRBD1 (5 bases). Germline assignment: CDR1 MDHEN and CDR2 SYDVKM. The CDR3 sequence is 13 residues long. The V gene lost 2 bases and the J gene lost 6 bases, with 8 bases spanning the gap. The DNA of the CDR3 is TGTGCCAGCAGTTTAAGGGGTACTCAGCCCCAGCATTTT. This gives the protein CASSLRGTQPQHF.

This clone was picked up a small number of times. The chain joins TRBV7-9 to TRBJ1-1, with a tentative D call TRBD1 (5 bases). V dropped 1 base and J dropped 3 bases, with 9 bases sitting between them. Germline V lookup: CDR1 SEHNR, CDR2 FQNEAQ (reference sequence). This CDR3 region has 14 residues. CDR3 coding DNA: TGTGCCAGCAGCTTAGTTGGGGGGGACACTGAAGCTTTCTTT. This encodes CASSLVGGDTEAFF.

The chain carries TRBV7-9 and TRBJ1-1; D gene unclear. This CDR3 is 9 amino acids long. V lost 5 bases, J lost 8 bases, and 3 bases lay in between. The germline V gene encodes CDR1 SEHNR and CDR2 FQNEAQ (reference sequence). The CDR3 here is CASSLEAFF. Written as DNA, the CDR3 is TGTGCCAGCAGCCTAGAAGCTTTCTTT.

J is TRBJ1-5 and V is TRBV30; a weak D match, TRBD1 (5 bases). Germline CDR1 GTSNPN, CDR2 SVGIG (reference sequence). The CDR3 has 14 residues. V was pared by 4 bases and J by 6 bases, with 16 bases between. The DNA of the CDR3 is TGTGCCTGGAACCCGGGGGGGATTGCTCAGCCCCAGCATTTT. This gives the protein CAWNPGGIAQPQHF.

This sequence joins TRBV4-2 and TRBJ1-1; 9 bases fit TRBD1. The CDR3 length is 15 residues. Germline V gives CDR1 LGHNA, CDR2 YNFKEQ. Trimming took 2 bases from V and 5 from J; bases not matched to a gene: 6. The CDR3 nucleotides read TGTGCCAGCAGCCAATTTGAGGGGACAGGGACTGAAGCTTTCTTT. This encodes CASSQFEGTGTEAFF.

The CDR3 nucleotides read TGTGCCAGCAGTACGGGAGGACCGACGTTCTTC. Protein product: CASSTGGPTFF. The chain links TRBV6-5 to TRBJ2-1; 7 nucleotides line up with TRBD2. J gave up 15 bases and V 5 bases, and 7 bases lay outside the gene matches. Looked up from germline, CDR1 is MNHEY and CDR2 is SVGAGI. The CDR3 totals 11 residues.

This clone has more than one count but fewer than ten. The chain couples TRBV28 to TRBJ2-2; 11 bases are a match to TRBD2. V lost 5 bases to trimming and J lost 1 base; unmatched junction nucleotides: 6. Germline V CDR1 and CDR2: MDHEN, SYDVKM. There are 17 residues in the CDR3. CDR3 protein: CASSTSGRRGNTGELFF. The CDR3 coding sequence is TGTGCCAGCAGTACTAGCGGGAGAAGAGGGAACACCGGGGAGCTGTTTTTT.

The genes are TRBV7-9 and TRBJ2-7, with no clear D. The V end was cut by 1 base, the J end by 4 bases, with 8 bases between. Germline assignment: CDR1 SEHNR and CDR2 FQNEAQ (reference sequence). CDR3 length: 13 residues. CDR3 DNA sequence: TGTGCCAGCAGCTTAGGGCGGATGTACGAGCAGTACGTC. Protein: CASSLGRMYEQYV.

The rearrangement uses TRBV18 and TRBJ2-7; 11 nucleotides align to TRBD2. The CDR3 totals 16 residues. Germline V CDR1 and CDR2: KGHSH, LQKENI. J gave up 0 bases and V 1 base, and 2 bases lay outside the gene matches. CDR3 in DNA: TGTGCCAGCTCACCACGCGGACTAGCGGGCTCCTACGAGCAGTACTTC. Translated, it gives CASSPRGLAGSYEQYF.

In this sample, this clone turned up a few times. The chain employs TRBV2 and TRBJ2-2, with TRBD1 as a possible D gene (5 bases). Germline CDR1 and CDR2: SNHLY and FYNNEI. Trimming took 8 bases from V and 3 from J, leaving 7 bases between them. This CDR3 region has 12 residues. For the CDR3, the DNA is TGTGCCAGCGGCAGGGACACCGGGGAGCTGTTTTTT. It yields the protein CASGRDTGELFF. The whole variable domain, filled in from reference TRBV2 and TRBJ2-2, reads EPEVTQTPSHQVTQMGQEVILRCVPISNHLYFYWYRQILGQKVEFLVSFYNNEISEKSEIFDDQFSVERPDGSNFTLKIRSTKLEDSAMYFCASGRDTGELFFGEGSRLTVL.

CDR3 sequence reads: CASSGTTEGEKLFF. The CDR3 bases are TGTGCCAGCAGTGGGACAACCGAAGGGGAAAAACTGTTTTTT. This chain joins TRBV6-1 and TRBJ1-4; tentative D call: TRBD1 (5 bases). V dropped 4 bases and J dropped 8 bases, with 14 bases sitting between them. This CDR3 is 14 amino acids long. The germline gives CDR1 MNHNS, CDR2 SASEGT.

The V gene is TRBV19, the J gene TRBJ2-5; D uncertain. The germline gives CDR1 LNHDA, CDR2 SQIVND (reference sequence). The CDR3 has 13 residues. With 4 bases removed from V and 4 bases from J, the gap between germline ends came to 10 bases. The CDR3 spells CASSRLLRETQYF. The CDR3 DNA reads as TGTGCCAGTAGTAGGCTCCTTCGAGAGACCCAGTACTTC.

The chain uses TRBV28 and TRBJ1-5; weak D call: TRBD1 (5 bases). V lost 5 bases to trimming and J lost 5 bases, with 7 bases between them. In germline, CDR1 is MDHEN, CDR2 SYDVKM. The CDR3 extends over 12 amino acids. The CDR3 DNA sequence: TGTGCCAGCAGTGTAGGGGATCAGCCCCAGCATTTT. This codes for CASSVGDQPQHF.

V gene TRBV18 combines with J gene TRBJ2-3; 10 bases are a match to TRBD2. The CDR3 runs 17 residues. Germline CDR1 and CDR2: KGHSH and LQKENI. J gave up 1 base and V 2 bases, and 6 bases lay outside the gene matches. CDR3 bases: TGTGCCAGCTCACCAGGCACTAGCGGGACTGGCACAGATACGCAGTATTTT. Amino acid sequence: CASSPGTSGTGTDTQYF.

DNA of the CDR3: TGCGCCAGCAGCCTAGACAGGGGGCAAAACTATGGCTACACCTTC. Its translation: CASSLDRGQNYGYTF. This chain connects TRBV10-2 to TRBJ1-2; TRBD1 agrees at 10 bases. The CDR3 runs to 15 residues. Losses at the gene ends were 6 bases for V and 2 bases for J; bases not matched to a gene: 6. Germline CDR1 and CDR2: WSHSY and SAAADI.

This clone was seen a few times. The chain joins TRBV5-4 to TRBJ1-1; tentative D call: TRBD1 (6 bases). V lost 2 bases to trimming and J lost 4 bases, with 12 bases between them. CDR3 size: 14 residues. The germline gives CDR1 SGHNT, CDR2 YYREEE (reference sequence). CDR3 amino acids: CASSLDRSRTEAFF. CDR3 DNA sequence: TGTGCCAGCAGCTTAGACAGGAGTCGCACTGAAGCTTTCTTT.

The chain combines TRBV5-1 with TRBJ2-2; weak D call: TRBD2 (6 bases). Trimming took off 4 bases at V and 5 bases at J, with 15 bases between the two ends. Germline loops: CDR1 SGHRS, CDR2 YFSETQ. The CDR3 has 15 amino acids. This CDR3 is CASSRFAAGTGELFF. CDR3 in DNA: TGCGCCAGCAGCCGGTTCGCGGCGGGAACCGGGGAGCTGTTTTTT.

CDR3 nucleotide sequence: TGTGCCAGCAGCCCACAGGGAAGCTCCTACGAGCAGTACTTC. Translating it yields CASSPQGSSYEQYF. This chain uses TRBV7-2 with TRBJ2-7; D perhaps matches TRBD1 (6 bases). The CDR3 has 14 residues. The V gene's germline CDR1 is SGHTA and CDR2 FQGNSA. V shed 5 bases and J shed 0 bases, with 11 bases lying between them. The whole variable domain, remainder taken from reference TRBV7-2 and TRBJ2-7, is GAGVSQSPSNKVTEKGKDVELRCDPISGHTALYWYRQSLGQGLEFLIYFQGNSAPDKSGLPSDRFSAERTGGSVSTLTIQRTQQEDSAVYLCASSPQGSSYEQYFGPGTRLTVT.